These T cell receptor beta chains were read from a single sample in a study of blood T cell repertoires in COVID-19. The table came from immunoSEQ multiplex PCR; TCRdb's copy has only in-frame clones and leaves some out. Of tens of thousands of clones listed, about three quarters were seen once; the top ten hold 43%. Sequenced sample: peripheral blood. Receptors were obtained from a man between 65 and 79 years old with active or convalescent COVID-19. Both conserved end residues are part of each CDR3. The D gene is left open where the match is weak. Not every row has a clone size; where given, it reads once, few, many or a size class.

V	D	J	size	CDR3	DNA
TRBV7-2	.	TRBJ1-4	.	CASSLTGAGYPNGEKLFF	TGTGCCAGCAGCTTAACGGGAGCAGGTTACCCTAACGGTGAAAAACTGTTTTTT
TRBV4-1	.	TRBJ1-3	.	CASSQGVVSKRNTIYF	TGCGCCAGCAGCCAAGGAGTAGTTTCCAAACGGAACACCATATATTTT
TRBV7-6	TRBD2	TRBJ2-3	.	CASSLVGTGLAGTDTQYF	TGTGCCAGCAGCTTAGTAGGGACGGGACTAGCGGGGACAGATACGCAGTATTTT
TRBV4-2	.	TRBJ1-5	.	CASSQAGISGQPQHF	TGTGCCAGCAGCCAAGCTGGTATTTCGGGGCAGCCCCAGCATTTT
TRBV11-2	.	TRBJ2-7	.	CASSLSGRYEQYF	TGTGCCAGCAGCCTATCGGGGAGGTACGAGCAGTACTTC
TRBV5-1	.	TRBJ2-1	once	CASSLDGGSSNEQFF	TGCGCCAGCAGCTTGGATGGCGGGTCATCTAATGAGCAGTTCTTC
TRBV3-1/TRBV3-2	TRBD1	TRBJ2-3	.	CASSQDLWDRGRSDTQYF	TGTGCCAGCAGCCAAGATCTATGGGACAGGGGGAGGTCAGATACGCAGTATTTT
TRBV20-1	.	TRBJ1-1	.	CSAPVDSEAFF	TGCAGTGCTCCAGTAGACAGTGAAGCTTTCTTT
TRBV18	.	TRBJ2-2	.	CASSPGGAGELFF	TGTGCCAGCTCACCGGGTGGAGCCGGGGAGCTGTTTTTT
TRBV3-1/TRBV3-2	TRBD1	TRBJ1-2	.	CASSPTGGDYGYTF	TGTGCCAGCAGCCCGACAGGGGGGGACTATGGCTACACCTTC
TRBV7-3	.	TRBJ2-2	few	CASSPGTGISGELFF	TGTGCCAGCAGCCCGGGCACAGGAATTTCCGGGGAGCTGTTTTTT
TRBV5-6	.	TRBJ2-1	.	CASSPSPGNEQFF	TGTGCCAGCAGCCCTAGCCCGGGGAATGAGCAGTTCTTC
TRBV9	TRBD1	TRBJ1-2	.	CASTGGTAYGYTF	TGTGCCAGCACAGGGGGAACGGCCTATGGCTACACCTTC
TRBV5-1	.	TRBJ2-4	.	CASSSTTSINIQYF	TGCGCCAGCAGCTCCACGACTAGTATCAACATTCAGTACTTC
TRBV30	.	TRBJ2-1	once	CAWSVGGSSYNEQFF	TGTGCCTGGAGTGTGGGTGGGAGCTCCTACAATGAGCAGTTCTTC
TRBV18	.	TRBJ1-1	.	CASSASAGANTEAFF	TGTGCCAGCTCAGCATCGGCAGGGGCGAACACTGAAGCTTTCTTT
TRBV23-1	TRBD2	TRBJ2-2	.	CASSQSRGLASNTGELFF	TGCGCCAGCAGTCAATCAAGGGGACTAGCGTCTAACACCGGGGAGCTGTTTTTT
TRBV14	.	TRBJ2-1	.	CASSQERWEAPHNEQFF	TGTGCCAGCAGCCAAGAACGGTGGGAGGCCCCTCACAATGAGCAGTTCTTC
TRBV9	.	TRBJ1-2	.	CASSVRGGGTNYGYTF	TGTGCCAGCAGCGTAAGGGGCGGGGGAACTAACTATGGCTACACCTTC
TRBV28	.	TRBJ1-3	.	CASSLHPGRGSGNTIYF	TGTGCCAGCAGTTTACACCCCGGGAGGGGGTCTGGAAACACCATATATTTT
TRBV5-1	.	TRBJ2-5	.	CASSQPSRETQYF	TGCGCCAGCTCTCAGCCATCCAGGGAGACCCAGTACTTC
TRBV27	.	TRBJ1-6	.	CASSTSNSPLHF	TGTGCCAGCAGTACCAGTAATTCACCCCTCCACTTT
TRBV24-1	TRBD1	TRBJ1-5	.	CATRGQGTNQPQHF	TGTGCCACCAGAGGACAGGGGACCAATCAGCCCCAGCATTTT
TRBV10-3	TRBD1	TRBJ2-1	.	CATGVHNDRGLSNEQFF	TGTGCCACAGGGGTCCACAATGACAGGGGGCTTAGCAATGAGCAGTTCTTC
TRBV5-1	.	TRBJ2-7	.	CASSLESPGEQYF	TGCGCCAGCAGCTTGGAAAGCCCGGGTGAGCAGTACTTC
TRBV2	.	TRBJ2-7	once	CASSVQGYEQYF	TGTGCCAGCAGTGTACAGGGTTACGAGCAGTACTTC
TRBV4-1	.	TRBJ1-4	.	CASSQVMEKLFF	TGCGCCAGCAGCCAAGTAATGGAAAAACTGTTTTTT
TRBV19	TRBD1	TRBJ1-2	.	CASSIGGQGWLGGYTF	TGTGCCAGTAGTATAGGAGGACAGGGGTGGCTCGGAGGCTACACCTTC
TRBV6-6	TRBD1	TRBJ1-5	.	CASSPTGERNQPQHF	TGTGCCAGCAGCCCGACAGGGGAGCGAAATCAGCCCCAGCATTTT
TRBV7-2	TRBD2	TRBJ2-5	.	CASSSYGRTETQYF	TGTGCCAGCAGCTCGTACGGGAGGACAGAGACCCAGTACTTC
TRBV5-1	TRBD2	TRBJ2-7	.	CASSFLSGGFYEQYF	TGCGCCAGCAGCTTCCTTAGCGGGGGGTTCTACGAGCAGTACTTC